This T cell receptor (beta chain) was obtained from a study of blood T cell repertoires in COVID-19. Sequenced by immunoSEQ multiplex PCR; TCRdb stores in-frame clones only, minus some. The sample holds more than 200,000 clones, around 89% seen once. Germline trimming cut 6 bases from V and 3 bases from J; bases unmatched to any gene: 13. Germline lookup yields CDR1 MDHEN and CDR2 SYDVKM. The CDR3 extends over 16 amino acids. The rearrangement links TRBV28 to TRBJ2-7; 8 bases line up with TRBD2. This TCR was sampled from a woman aged 25 to 39 who had recovered from COVID-19. Sequenced material: PBMCs or T cells enriched from blood (not recorded which). CDR3 nucleotides: TGTGCCAGCAGCCCTCGAGGGCTAGCGGGTAGCTACGAGCAGTACTTC. Its protein is CASSPRGLAGSYEQYF.